The rows below give T cell receptor beta chains drawn from one sample of a study of T cell repertoires in cytomegalovirus infection. TCRdb redid the calling of the reads with MiXCR, one entry per CDR3 protein. The table records roughly 500,000 distinct CDR3 sequences, approximately 42% of them present only once. Their cognate antigens are unknown. The material was cultured PBMCs, obtained from culture after CMV antigen stimulation. Receptor source: a human donor in good health (CMV status not recorded). Some clones in this sample may be carry-over from other donors' samples. CDR3s include the opening cysteine and the closing phenylalanine or tryptophan.

CDR3: CATGSSGTDFFPNPYEQYF
length: 19
V: TRBV6-5

CDR3: CATSWGHSVDTQYF
length: 14
V: TRBV6-4

CDR3: CASSFATGYRAGEQFF
length: 16
V: TRBV7-6

CDR3: CASRSEDRGPEPQHF
length: 15
V: TRBV7-4

CDR3: CASSEVGLAGGYNEQFF
length: 17
V: TRBV6-1

CDR3: CSATLGGPADTQYF
length: 14
V: TRBV20-1

CDR3: CASSKTSDQQYF
length: 12
V: TRBV19

CDR3: CATSRDAWSDGNQPQHF
length: 17
V: TRBV15

CDR3: CASSLDKAGVGEQFF
length: 15
V: TRBV7-2

CDR3: CASSLDQWADFSSYNSPLHF
length: 20
V: TRBV11-2

CDR3: CASLRGTGELFF
length: 12
V: TRBV7-9

CDR3: CASGLVIRGQGEAFF
length: 15
V: TRBV12-5

CDR3: CASSMDTGGTDTQYF
length: 15
V: TRBV6-2/TRBV6-3

CDR3: CASSSPPGPDEAFF
length: 14
V: TRBV5-6

CDR3: CASSLELAAGATDEQFF
length: 17
V: TRBV12-3/TRBV12-4

CDR3: CATTPGPSSYNEQFF
length: 15
V: TRBV19

CDR3: CASSFTGTRGAGELFF
length: 16
V: TRBV7-2